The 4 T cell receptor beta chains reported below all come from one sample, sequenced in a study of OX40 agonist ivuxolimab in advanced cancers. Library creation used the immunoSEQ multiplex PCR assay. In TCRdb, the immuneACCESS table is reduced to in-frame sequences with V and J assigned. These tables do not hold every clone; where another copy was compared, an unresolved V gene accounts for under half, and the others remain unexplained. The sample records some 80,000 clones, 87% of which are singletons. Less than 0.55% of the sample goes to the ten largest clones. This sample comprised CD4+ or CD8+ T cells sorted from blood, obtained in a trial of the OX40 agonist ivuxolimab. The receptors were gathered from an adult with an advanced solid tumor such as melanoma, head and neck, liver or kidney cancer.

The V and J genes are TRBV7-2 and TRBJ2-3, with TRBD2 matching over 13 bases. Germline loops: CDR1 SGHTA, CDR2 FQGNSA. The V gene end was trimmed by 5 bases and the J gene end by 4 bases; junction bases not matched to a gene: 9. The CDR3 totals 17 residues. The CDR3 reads CASSPTSGGALADTQYF. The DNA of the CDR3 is TGTGCCAGCAGCCCAACTAGCGGGGGGGCCTTGGCAGATACGCAGTATTTT. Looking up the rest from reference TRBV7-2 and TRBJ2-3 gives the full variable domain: GAGVSQSPSNKVTEKGKDVELRCDPISGHTALYWYRQSLGQGLEFLIYFQGNSAPDKSGLPSDRFSAERTGGSVSTLTIQRTQQEDSAVYLCASSPTSGGALADTQYFGPGTRLTVL.

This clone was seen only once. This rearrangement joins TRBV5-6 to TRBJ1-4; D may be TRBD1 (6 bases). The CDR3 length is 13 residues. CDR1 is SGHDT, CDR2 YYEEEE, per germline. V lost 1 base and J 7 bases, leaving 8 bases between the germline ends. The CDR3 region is CASSLRGVEKLFF. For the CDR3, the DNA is TGTGCCAGCAGCTTGAGGGGGGTTGAAAAACTGTTTTTT.

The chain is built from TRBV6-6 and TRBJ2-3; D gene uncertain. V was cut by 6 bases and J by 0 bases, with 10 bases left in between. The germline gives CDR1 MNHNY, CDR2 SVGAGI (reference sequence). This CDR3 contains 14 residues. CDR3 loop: CASRADPSTDTQYF. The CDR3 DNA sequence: TGTGCCAGCAGGGCAGACCCTAGCACAGATACGCAGTATTTT.

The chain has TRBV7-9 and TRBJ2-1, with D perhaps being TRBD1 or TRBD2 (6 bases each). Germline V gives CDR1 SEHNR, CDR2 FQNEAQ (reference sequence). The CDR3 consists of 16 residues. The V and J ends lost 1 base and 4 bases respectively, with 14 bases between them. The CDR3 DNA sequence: TGTGCCAGCAGCTTAGGTGGGGGCGGAGGGTACAATGAGCAGTTCTTC. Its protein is CASSLGGGGGYNEQFF.